What follows are 11 T cell receptor beta chains derived from one specimen sequenced in a study of patients and donors after allogeneic stem cell transplantation (dated by TCRdb to the early 2020s). To prepare the library, RT-PCR was applied. TCRdb names NextSeq 550 as the instrument used. TCRdb reran the public reads through fastp at Q25 and MiXCR, keeping productive beta chains. Entries that share a CDR3 protein sequence are merged under the most common genes and DNA. Here the sample has 900,000 to 1,000,000 distinct CDR3 sequences; about a sixth occur a single time. The leading ten clones occupy 6% of the sample. The sequenced sample was blood, either unsorted or a sorted T cell fraction (not recorded which). Source of these receptors: a human donor who was either an allogeneic HSCT recipient or a stem cell or donor lymphocyte infusion donor (not recorded which). It is not recorded whose cells these are; they may come from a transplant donor.

This chain uses TRBV12-3 or TRBV12-4 with TRBJ2-7; 9 bases align to TRBD2. J lost 1 base, V lost 0 bases, and 7 bases had no gene match. CDR3 size: 17 residues. The CDR3 coding sequence is TGTGCCAGCAGTTTAGCCAGCGGGAGGCATTTTTCCTACGAGCAGTACTTC. This translates into CASSLASGRHFSYEQYF.

The chain carries TRBV27 and TRBJ1-1; no definite D call. The germline CDR1 and CDR2 sequences are MNHEY and SMNVEV (reference sequence). This CDR3 contains 13 residues. V lost 5 bases and J 1 base, leaving 8 bases between the germline ends. The CDR3: CASSDMGNTEAFF. CDR3 coding DNA: TGTGCCAGCAGTGACATGGGGAACACTGAAGCTTTCTTT.

J is TRBJ1-6 and V is TRBV5-1, with D unclear. Germline V CDR1 and CDR2: SGHRS, YFSETQ. V was pared by 0 bases and J by 7 bases, with 8 bases between. The CDR3 runs to 14 residues. The CDR3 protein is CASSLDPGNSPLHF. CDR3 bases: TGCGCCAGCAGCTTGGACCCAGGAAATTCACCCCTCCACTTT.

This clonotype showed up just a few times. V usage is TRBV20-1 and J usage is TRBJ1-5; 7 bases map to TRBD1. Germline CDR1 reads DFQATT; CDR2 reads SNEGSKA (reference sequence). This CDR3 has 13 amino acids. V was pared by 4 bases and J by 3 bases, with 3 bases of the junction left unmatched. CDR3 in DNA: TGCAGTGCTACCACAGGGGACAATCAGCCCCAGCATTTT. Translated, it gives CSATTGDNQPQHF.

The V and J genes are TRBV5-1 and TRBJ2-1; TRBD2 agrees at 10 bases. The trim removed 0 bases at V and 9 bases at J, leaving 6 bases unmatched. This CDR3 is 15 amino acids long. CDR1 and CDR2 from the germline V gene are SGHRS and YFSETQ. The CDR3 loop is CASSLESGRAGEQFF. Here the CDR3 DNA reads TGCGCCAGCAGCTTGGAAAGCGGGAGGGCGGGTGAGCAGTTCTTC.

J is TRBJ1-5 and V is TRBV4-1; D remains ambiguous. Trimming removed 1 base at V and 1 base at J, with 5 bases between. Germline V lookup: CDR1 MGHRA, CDR2 YSYEKL. This CDR3 has 14 residues. The CDR3 coding sequence is TGCGCCAGCAGCCAAGTCTTCAGCAATCAGCCCCAGCATTTT. Residues: CASSQVFSNQPQHF.

A few counts support this clonotype. V gene TRBV9 combines with J gene TRBJ2-3; a possible D gene is TRBD1 (6 bases). This CDR3 is 14 amino acids long. With 2 bases removed from V and 4 bases from J, the gap between germline ends came to 11 bases. Germline V lookup: CDR1 SGDLS, CDR2 YYNGEE. The CDR3 region is CASSVRDRSDTQYF. The CDR3 nucleotides read TGTGCCAGCAGCGTCCGTGACAGGTCAGATACGCAGTATTTT.

The chain uses TRBV20-1 and TRBJ2-7; D ambiguous. V was shortened by 0 bases and J by 7 bases, with 16 bases between the two germline ends. The CDR3 length is 14 residues. Per germline, CDR1 DFQATT and CDR2 SNEGSKA (reference sequence). CDR3 sequence: CSARDSSIGREQYF. The CDR3 nucleotides are TGCAGTGCTAGAGATTCCTCAATAGGGCGGGAGCAGTACTTC.

This clonotype was observed many times. V is TRBV5-1 and J is TRBJ2-3; D call uncertain. Germline V gives CDR1 SGHRS, CDR2 YFSETQ. Trimming pared 1 base from V and 5 bases from J, leaving 5 bases between. The CDR3 consists of 12 residues. The CDR3 sequence is CASSLTVDTQYF. DNA for the CDR3: TGCGCCAGCAGCTTGACAGTAGATACGCAGTATTTT.

This clonotype was recorded many times. This chain connects TRBV29-1 to TRBJ2-6; D ambiguous. The V end was cut by 1 base, the J end by 2 bases, with 0 bases between. There are 12 residues in the CDR3. Germline V gene sequence: CDR1 SQVTM, CDR2 ANQGSEA. Here the CDR3 DNA reads TGCAGCGTTGAAGCTGGGGCCAACGTCCTGACTTTC. This encodes CSVEAGANVLTF. Filled out from reference TRBV29-1 and TRBJ2-6, the complete variable domain reads SAVISQKPSRDICQRGTSLTIQCQVDSQVTMMFWYRQQPGQSLTLIATANQGSEATYESGFVIDKFPISRPNLTFSTLTVSNMSPEDSSIYLCSVEAGANVLTFGAGSRLTVL.

The V gene is TRBV24-1, the J gene TRBJ2-1; 8 bases agree with TRBD1. Germline values: CDR1 KGHDR, CDR2 SFDVKD. Trimming took 3 bases from V and 4 from J; bases not matched to a gene: 13. This CDR3 has 18 amino acids. CDR3 in amino acids: CATSDIPGGASRYNEQFF. Written as DNA, the CDR3 is TGTGCCACCAGTGATATCCCAGGGGGCGCCTCGAGATACAATGAGCAGTTCTTC.